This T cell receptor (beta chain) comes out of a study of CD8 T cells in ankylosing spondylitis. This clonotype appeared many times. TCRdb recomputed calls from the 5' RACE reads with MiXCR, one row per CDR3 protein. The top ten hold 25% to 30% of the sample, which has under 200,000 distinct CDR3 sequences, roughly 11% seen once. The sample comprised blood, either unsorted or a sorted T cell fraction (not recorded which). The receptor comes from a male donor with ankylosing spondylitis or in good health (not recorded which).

The CDR3 loop is CSASSYDRGAVETQYF. CDR3 in DNA: TGCAGTGCCTCCTCCTACGACAGGGGCGCGGTGGAGACCCAGTACTTC. The J gene is TRBJ2-5, the V gene TRBV20-1; TRBD1 aligns across 8 bases. The CDR3 runs 16 residues. J was trimmed by 5 bases and V by 6 bases; bases with no gene match: 17. Germline CDR1 reads DFQATT; CDR2 reads SNEGSKA (reference sequence).